This paragraph reports one T cell receptor beta chain. From the RACE reads, TCRdb called clonotypes with MiXCR, one entry per CDR3 protein. Of more than 60,000 distinct CDR3 sequences listed, about 8.7% were seen once; the top ten hold around 1.6%. The data originate from a study of human T cells and chemical hapten exposure. Study-level background: Per-sample variation in TCR yield stemmed mainly from small pooled library volume differences.

Time point given: healthy volunteer bleed at 6 weeks. The study extracted total RNA from unfractionated whole blood. This CDR3 has 19 residues. Germline V gene sequence: CDR1 SGHRS, CDR2 YFSETQ. V shed 6 bases, J shed 0 bases, and the junction held 16 bases outside the gene matches. The chain uses TRBV5-1 and TRBJ2-1, with 9 nucleotides matching TRBD2. The sequenced sample consisted of whole blood. This receptor was identified in a male donor in good health. Some clones in this sample may be carry-over from other donors' samples. CDR3 sequence reads: CASIVGGGDIWSSYNEQFF. In nucleotides, the CDR3 is TGCGCCAGCATCGTCGGCGGGGGGGATATCTGGAGCTCCTACAATGAGCAGTTCTTC.